This TCR beta chain was sequenced for a study of memory CD4+ T cells and cytomegalovirus serostatus. Single viable CD3+CD4+CD8-CD45RO+ cells were sorted as the memory CD4+ T cells. Donors' CMV status reflects serum IgG against pp150, pp28, p38, p52. Study observations and caveats: Median bootstrapped AUC for CMV status was around 0.95 originally, about 0.9 US-trained.

This CDR3 is 13 amino acids long. Germline V CDR1 and CDR2: LNHDA, SQIVND (reference sequence). Trimming removed 5 bases at V and 4 bases at J, with 9 bases between. This clone was seen only a few times. What it binds is unknown. Original methodology: Out-of-frame sequences were removed, leaving 2,000,000 or so distinct TCRbeta sequences. The data were produced by immunoSEQ multiplex PCR, yet TCRdb's version contains in-frame clones alone and is incomplete. The V and J calls and clone size come from that table; D and trimming were worked out from the DNA. The table lists tens of thousands of clones, around 83% of them singletons.

Sequenced material: memory CD4+ T cells from blood. The chain carries TRBV19 and TRBJ1-5, with D possibly being TRBD1 (6 bases). This TCR derives from an adult in good health and CMV-seronegative. The DNA for the CDR3 is TGTGCCAGTAGTCAGGGGCCAAATCAGCCCCAGCATTTT. Translation: CASSQGPNQPQHF.